The 30 T cell receptor beta chains below all came from one sample that was sequenced in a study of shared clonotypes between healthy human individuals. It was CD45RO-negative cells, positively selected for CCR7, that made up naive CD8 cells, with terminally differentiated effector memory CD45RA+ cells excluded. Produced via immunoSEQ multiplex PCR; TCRdb's table is partial and in-frame only. The sample contains a few million clones, around 93% of which appear only once. Material: naive CD8+ T cells from PBMCs. These receptor sequences come from a man between 18 and 29 years old in good health. Some clones in this sample may be carry-over from other donors' samples.

V is TRBV5-4 and J is TRBJ2-3; a possible D gene is TRBD1 (5 bases). Deletions cut 6 bases from V and 2 bases from J, with 16 bases between. Per germline, CDR1 SGHNT and CDR2 YYREEE (reference sequence). CDR3 length: 15 residues. CDR3 sequence reads: CASTSGQLYTDTQYF. Here the CDR3 DNA reads TGTGCCAGCACCTCCGGACAACTATACACAGATACGCAGTATTTT. Drawing the rest from reference TRBV5-4 and TRBJ2-3, the complete variable domain is ETGVTQSPTHLIKTRGQQVTLRCSSQSGHNTVSWYQQALGQGPQFIFQYYREEENGRGNFPPRFSGLQFPNYSSELNVNALELDDSALYLCASTSGQLYTDTQYFGPGTRLTVL.

This rearrangement joins TRBV27 to TRBJ2-7; D call uncertain. The length of the CDR3 is 18 residues. The germline gives CDR1 MNHEY, CDR2 SMNVEV (reference sequence). V was trimmed by 0 bases and J by 0 bases, leaving 18 bases between them. The CDR3 coding sequence is TGTGCCAGCAGTTTATCTGGCGGTCCGGACCGGAGCTCCTACGAGCAGTACTTC. Its protein is CASSLSGGPDRSSYEQYF.

A note on this clone: At the DNA level, this CDR3 is encoded by other sequences in the same sample as well. The chain uses TRBV27 and TRBJ2-1; D is possibly TRBD1 (6 bases). The V end was cut by 3 bases, the J end by 4 bases, with 7 bases between. Germline-derived CDR1 and CDR2 are MNHEY and SMNVEV (reference sequence). CDR3 size: 13 residues. The CDR3 DNA reads TGTGCCAGCAGTTTGGGGGCTTACAATGAGCAGTTCTTC. It is translated as CASSLGAYNEQFF.

The chain joins TRBV29-1 to TRBJ2-1; D is undetermined. This CDR3 is 10 amino acids long. The germline V gene encodes CDR1 SQVTM and CDR2 ANQGSEA. Trimming took 2 bases from V and 10 from J, leaving 6 bases between them. The CDR3 is CSVERVEQFF. CDR3 DNA: TGCAGCGTTGAACGGGTCGAGCAGTTCTTC.

This chain connects TRBV5-1 to TRBJ2-7, with 7 nucleotides matching TRBD1. Germline loops: CDR1 SGHRS, CDR2 YFSETQ. Trimming removed 0 bases from V and 4 bases from J; junction bases left unmatched: 10. The CDR3 has 16 amino acids. The CDR3 protein is CASSLVRSGGPYEQYF. DNA for the CDR3: TGCGCCAGCAGCTTGGTTAGGTCAGGGGGACCGTACGAGCAGTACTTC.

CDR3: CASSPKRGSTEAFF. The CDR3 DNA sequence: TGTGCCAGCAGTCCAAAACGGGGTAGCACTGAAGCTTTCTTT. The chain has TRBV27 and TRBJ1-1, with unresolved D. The V gene lost 5 bases and the J gene lost 4 bases, with 14 bases spanning the gap. CDR1 is MNHEY, CDR2 SMNVEV, per germline (reference sequence). The CDR3 length is 14 residues.

CDR3 DNA sequence: TGTGCCAGCAGCCTCCGGCAAAGAGGGTCTAAACTGTTTTTT. It yields the protein CASSLRQRGSKLFF. The rearrangement joins TRBV28 to TRBJ1-4; the D is unclear. The CDR3 is 14 residues long. CDR1 is MDHEN, CDR2 SYDVKM, per germline. V was shortened by 6 bases and J by 11 bases, with 19 bases between the two germline ends.

As for this clone: This same CDR3 is encoded by further DNA sequences in the sample. The chain couples TRBV9 to TRBJ2-1; the match to TRBD1 covers 7 bases. V shed 4 bases and J 8 bases; nucleotides not matched to a gene: 3. Germline-derived CDR1 and CDR2 are SGDLS and YYNGEE. This CDR3 region has 12 residues. CDR3 sequence reads: CASSSQGDEQFF. CDR3 nucleotide sequence: TGTGCCAGCAGCTCCCAGGGGGATGAGCAGTTCTTC.

For this clone: The sample holds other DNA sequences that translate to the same CDR3. V is TRBV7-9 and J is TRBJ1-1; D might be TRBD1 (5 bases). V lost 4 bases and J lost 3, with 9 bases in between. The CDR3 has 13 amino acids. The V gene's germline CDR1 is SEHNR and CDR2 FQNEAQ (reference sequence). CDR3 protein: CASSSGTHTEAFF. CDR3 DNA: TGTGCCAGCAGCTCCGGGACTCACACTGAAGCTTTCTTT.

In DNA form, the CDR3 reads TGCGCCAGCAGCCAACTTAAGAGCGGGGATGAGCAGTTCTTC. Translating it yields CASSQLKSGDEQFF. This chain uses TRBV4-1 with TRBJ2-1; the match to TRBD2 covers 7 bases. The V and J ends lost 2 bases and 8 bases, in that order; junction bases with no gene match: 6. Looked up from germline, CDR1 is MGHRA and CDR2 is YSYEKL. This CDR3 is 14 amino acids long.

The V call is TRBV27, the J call TRBJ2-3, with D perhaps matching TRBD1 (6 bases). The V and J ends lost 4 bases and 6 bases respectively, with 8 bases between them. The CDR3 is 12 amino acids. CDR1 and CDR2 (germline): MNHEY, SMNVEV (reference sequence). The CDR3 DNA sequence: TGTGCCAGCAGTTGGGGGCTGGATACGCAGTATTTT. Its protein is CASSWGLDTQYF.

DNA of the CDR3: TGTGCCAGCAGCTTGGGACAGGTTCTCAATGAGCAGTTCTTC. Translation: CASSLGQVLNEQFF. The J gene is TRBJ2-1, the V gene TRBV7-9; 8 positions agree with TRBD1. The V and J ends lost 3 bases and 6 bases, in that order; junction bases with no gene match: 4. The CDR3 totals 14 residues. In germline, CDR1 is SEHNR, CDR2 FQNEAQ (reference sequence).

The chain couples TRBV9 to TRBJ1-1, with TRBD1 identical over 10 bases. The junction had 2 bases not matched to a gene; V was cut back by 3 bases and J by 3 bases. The length of the CDR3 is 14 residues. Germline assignment: CDR1 SGDLS and CDR2 YYNGEE. The CDR3, as DNA: TGTGCCAGCAGCGGACAGGGGGCGGACACTGAAGCTTTCTTT. Translating it yields CASSGQGADTEAFF.

Remarks on this clone: The identical CDR3 is also encoded by other nucleotide sequences in the sample. This chain links TRBV9 with TRBJ1-2; maybe TRBD1 (5 bases). This CDR3 has 14 amino acids. V dropped 0 bases and J dropped 3 bases, with 9 bases sitting between them. Looked up from germline, CDR1 is SGDLS and CDR2 is YYNGEE. The CDR3 sequence: CASSVGGTDYGYTF. The CDR3 DNA sequence: TGTGCCAGCAGCGTAGGAGGGACGGACTATGGCTACACCTTC.

This chain links TRBV5-4 with TRBJ1-2; 8 nucleotides agree with TRBD1. The germline CDR1 and CDR2 sequences are SGHNT and YYREEE (reference sequence). Trimming removed 4 bases from V and 1 base from J; junction bases left unmatched: 9. The CDR3 is 16 residues long. DNA for the CDR3: TGTGCCAGCAGCGCCCTGGGACAGGATTATAACTATGGCTACACCTTC. Translating it yields CASSALGQDYNYGYTF.

The J gene is TRBJ1-5, the V gene TRBV4-1, with D unclear. This CDR3 region has 15 residues. V was trimmed by 0 bases and J by 10 bases, leaving 16 bases between them. Looked up from germline, CDR1 is MGHRA and CDR2 is YSYEKL. The DNA for the CDR3 is TGCGCCAGCAGCCAAGACATGAAAATGGGCGGACCCCAGCATTTT. Protein sequence: CASSQDMKMGGPQHF.

This rearrangement joins TRBV19 to TRBJ2-2, with a possible D match to TRBD1 (6 bases). The CDR3 loop spans 14 amino acids. The germline gives CDR1 LNHDA, CDR2 SQIVND (reference sequence). V was cut by 6 bases and J by 2 bases, with 10 bases left in between. The CDR3 reads CASSDRRNTGELFF. CDR3 in DNA: TGTGCCAGTAGCGACAGGAGAAACACCGGGGAGCTGTTTTTT.

The chain uses TRBV30 and TRBJ2-1, with 7 bases that match TRBD2. From germline, CDR1 is GTSNPN and CDR2 SVGIG (reference sequence). The CDR3 sequence is 13 residues long. J was trimmed by 0 bases and V by 6 bases; bases with no gene match: 2. The CDR3 DNA reads as TGTGCCTGCGGCGGGAGCTCCTACAATGAGCAGTTCTTC. Translating gives CACGGSSYNEQFF.

This chain's CDR3 is CASSLVGHIEAFF. The CDR3 DNA sequence: TGTGCCAGCAGTTTAGTGGGACACATTGAAGCTTTCTTT. The rearrangement links TRBV28 to TRBJ1-1; a possible D gene is TRBD1 (6 bases). The CDR3 is 13 residues long. Germline V gene lookup returns CDR1 MDHEN and CDR2 SYDVKM. V dropped 2 bases and J dropped 7 bases, with 11 bases sitting between them.

Regarding this clone: Additional DNA sequences in this sample encode the identical CDR3. V gene TRBV12-5 combines with J gene TRBJ1-1; no reliable D call. V was pared by 3 bases and J by 0 bases, with 5 bases between. CDR3 size: 13 residues. Germline V gives CDR1 LGHNT, CDR2 FRNRAP. The CDR3 here is CASGFSLNTEAFF. CDR3 in DNA: TGTGCTAGTGGTTTCTCACTGAACACTGAAGCTTTCTTT.

The genes are TRBV10-3 and TRBJ2-1; 7 nucleotides match TRBD1. The trim removed 5 bases at V and 3 bases at J, leaving 10 bases unmatched. This CDR3 contains 16 residues. Germline assignment: CDR1 ENHRY and CDR2 SYGVKD. CDR3 sequence (DNA): TGTGCCATCAGTTTAGGTGGGACAGCTATCTACAATGAGCAGTTCTTC. This encodes CAISLGGTAIYNEQFF.

The gene calls are TRBV4-1 and TRBJ1-1; no reliable D call. The CDR3 has 15 residues. V was clipped by 1 base and J by 1 base, with 10 bases between them. Germline assignment: CDR1 MGHRA and CDR2 YSYEKL. CDR3 sequence reads: CASSQGFGRNTEAFF. DNA for the CDR3: TGCGCCAGCAGCCAAGGGTTCGGACGGAACACTGAAGCTTTCTTT.

The chain uses TRBV28 and TRBJ1-5; D not resolved. The CDR3 loop spans 13 amino acids. Germline CDR1 is MDHEN and CDR2 is SYDVKM. V lost 6 bases and J lost 6, with 12 bases in between. The CDR3 is CASSFEGRQPQHF. DNA for the CDR3: TGTGCCAGCAGCTTCGAAGGTCGTCAGCCCCAGCATTTT.

The J gene is TRBJ2-3, the V gene TRBV13, with D perhaps given as TRBD1 or TRBD2 (5 bases each). The germline V and J ends were trimmed by 3 bases and 2 bases, with 12 bases remaining between them. Germline lookup yields CDR1 PRHDT and CDR2 FYEKMQ (reference sequence). CDR3 length: 15 amino acids. As DNA, the CDR3 is TGTGCCAGCAGCTTTTTTGGGGACCCCACAGATACGCAGTATTTT. This encodes CASSFFGDPTDTQYF.

Regarding this clone: Other DNA sequences from this sample encode an identical CDR3 as well. This rearrangement joins TRBV7-3 to TRBJ2-1; D call uncertain. Germline CDR1 SGHTA, CDR2 FQGTGA. V was trimmed by 2 bases and J by 6 bases, leaving 8 bases between them. The CDR3 loop spans 13 amino acids. The CDR3 protein is CASSLGGGNEQFF. For the CDR3, the DNA is TGTGCCAGCAGCTTAGGTGGCGGCAATGAGCAGTTCTTC.

The chain employs TRBV14 and TRBJ2-1; weak D call: TRBD1 (5 bases). This CDR3 has 17 amino acids. Germline assignment: CDR1 SGHDN and CDR2 FVKESK. Deletions cut 0 bases from V and 7 bases from J, with 19 bases between. The CDR3 sequence is CASSQDIVRLGDNEQFF. Here the CDR3 DNA reads TGTGCCAGCAGCCAAGATATAGTTCGGCTAGGGGATAATGAGCAGTTCTTC.

This chain connects TRBV7-2 to TRBJ1-5; possibly TRBD1 for D (6 bases). Germline CDR1 reads SGHTA; CDR2 reads FQGNSA. V lost 3 bases and J 6 bases, leaving 12 bases between the germline ends. The CDR3 is 14 amino acids. The CDR3 coding sequence is TGTGCCAGCAGCTTTACAGGGTGGGGTCAGCCCCAGCATTTT. Protein sequence: CASSFTGWGQPQHF.

The V and J genes are TRBV9 and TRBJ1-3; no definite D call. V lost 0 bases, J lost 4 bases, and 5 bases lay in between. CDR3 length: 13 residues. Looked up from germline, CDR1 is SGDLS and CDR2 is YYNGEE. The CDR3 protein is CASSVGWGNTIYF. CDR3 nucleotides: TGTGCCAGCAGCGTAGGATGGGGAAACACCATATATTTT.

V usage is TRBV7-9 and J usage is TRBJ1-1; tentatively, D is TRBD1 (5 bases). There are 14 residues in the CDR3. CDR1 and CDR2 (germline): SEHNR, FQNEAQ (reference sequence). V was cut by 6 bases and J by 0 bases, with 11 bases left in between. The chain's CDR3 is CASRPDRVNTEAFF. Written as DNA, the CDR3 is TGTGCCAGCAGACCCGACAGAGTGAACACTGAAGCTTTCTTT.

V and J are TRBV27 and TRBJ2-1; 9 bases line up with TRBD1. The J segment lost 6 bases and the V segment lost 5 bases, leaving 11 bases of the junction unmatched. The CDR3 is 16 amino acids. In germline, CDR1 is MNHEY, CDR2 SMNVEV (reference sequence). The DNA of the CDR3 is TGTGCCAGCAGTCCCCCCCCGACAGGGGGAGGCAATGAGCAGTTCTTC. This encodes CASSPPPTGGGNEQFF.